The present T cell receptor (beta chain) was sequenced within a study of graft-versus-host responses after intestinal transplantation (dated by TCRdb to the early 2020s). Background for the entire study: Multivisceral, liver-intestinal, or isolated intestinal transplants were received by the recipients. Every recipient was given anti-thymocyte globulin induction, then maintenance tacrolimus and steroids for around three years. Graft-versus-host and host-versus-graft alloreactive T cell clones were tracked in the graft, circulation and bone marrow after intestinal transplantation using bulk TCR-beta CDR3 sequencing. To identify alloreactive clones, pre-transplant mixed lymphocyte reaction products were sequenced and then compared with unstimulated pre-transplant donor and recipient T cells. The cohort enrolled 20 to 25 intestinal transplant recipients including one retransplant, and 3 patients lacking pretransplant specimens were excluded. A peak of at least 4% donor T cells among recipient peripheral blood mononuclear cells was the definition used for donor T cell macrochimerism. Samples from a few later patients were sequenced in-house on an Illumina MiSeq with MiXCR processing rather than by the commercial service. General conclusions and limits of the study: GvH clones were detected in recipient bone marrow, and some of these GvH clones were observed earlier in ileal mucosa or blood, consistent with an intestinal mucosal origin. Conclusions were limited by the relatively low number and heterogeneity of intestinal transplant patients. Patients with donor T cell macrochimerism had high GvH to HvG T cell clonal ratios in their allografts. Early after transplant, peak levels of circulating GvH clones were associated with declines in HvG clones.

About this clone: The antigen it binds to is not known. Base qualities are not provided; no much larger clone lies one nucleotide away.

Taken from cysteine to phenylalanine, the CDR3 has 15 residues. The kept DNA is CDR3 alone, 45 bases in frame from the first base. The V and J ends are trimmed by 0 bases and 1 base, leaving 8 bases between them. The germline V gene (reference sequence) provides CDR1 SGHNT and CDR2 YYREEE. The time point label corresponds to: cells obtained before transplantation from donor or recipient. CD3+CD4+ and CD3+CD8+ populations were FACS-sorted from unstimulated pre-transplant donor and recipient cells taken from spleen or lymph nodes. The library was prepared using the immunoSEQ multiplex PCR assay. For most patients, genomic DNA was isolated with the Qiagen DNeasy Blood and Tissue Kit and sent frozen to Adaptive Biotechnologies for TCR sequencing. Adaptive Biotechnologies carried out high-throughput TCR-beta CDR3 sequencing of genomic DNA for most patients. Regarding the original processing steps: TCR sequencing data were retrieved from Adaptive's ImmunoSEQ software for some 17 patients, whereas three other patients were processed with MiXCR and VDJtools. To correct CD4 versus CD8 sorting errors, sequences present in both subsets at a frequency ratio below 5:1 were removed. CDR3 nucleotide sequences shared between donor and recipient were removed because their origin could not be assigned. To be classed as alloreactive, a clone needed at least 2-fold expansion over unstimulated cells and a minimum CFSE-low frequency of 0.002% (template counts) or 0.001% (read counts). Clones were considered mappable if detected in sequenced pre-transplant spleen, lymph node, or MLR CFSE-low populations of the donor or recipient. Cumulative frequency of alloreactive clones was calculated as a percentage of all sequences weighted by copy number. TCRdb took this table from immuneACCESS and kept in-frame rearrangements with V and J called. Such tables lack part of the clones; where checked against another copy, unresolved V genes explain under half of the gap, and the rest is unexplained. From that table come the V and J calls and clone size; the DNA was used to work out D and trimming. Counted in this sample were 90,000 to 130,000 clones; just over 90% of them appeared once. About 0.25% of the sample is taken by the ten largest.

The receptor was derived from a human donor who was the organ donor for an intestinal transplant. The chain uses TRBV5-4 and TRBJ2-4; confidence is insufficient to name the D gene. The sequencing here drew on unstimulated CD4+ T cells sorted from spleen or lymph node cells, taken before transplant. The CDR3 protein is CASSLGGTAKNIQYF. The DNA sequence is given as TGTGCCAGCAGCTTGGGGGGAACGGCCAAAAACATTCAGTACTTC. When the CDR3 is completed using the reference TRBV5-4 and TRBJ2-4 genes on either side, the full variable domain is ETGVTQSPTHLIKTRGQQVTLRCSSQSGHNTVSWYQQALGQGPQFIFQYYREEENGRGNFPPRFSGLQFPNYSSELNVNALELDDSALYLCASSLGGTAKNIQYFGAGTRLSVL.